This T cell receptor (beta chain) was obtained from a study of shared clonotypes between healthy human individuals (dated by TCRdb to 2018 to 2020). In terms of the full investigation: Three men and a couple of women, aged 18 to 49 years, made up the cohort. For each donor, CD4 naive and CD4 memory were each run on three plates, CD8 naive on two plates, and CD8 memory on one plate. To estimate repertoire size and how much clonotype sharing occurs between individuals, the study deeply sequenced the blood TCR repertoires of several healthy adults. To increase sequencing depth and limit assay-specific biases, TCR repertoire library preparation and sequencing were carried out by different laboratories using diverse techniques. Per donor, leukapheresis produced somewhere between about 0.85 and 10 billion PBMCs. The full study reports these points: Based on pairwise subsampling, the degree of clonotype sharing among donors was expected to be affected by sequencing depth. Even with the large sequencing depth, rarefaction of the sorted-subset datasets indicated that sequencing was incomplete. When a handful of donors were compared, the shared fraction of clonotypes was about 5.4% for naive CD4, about 4% for naive CD8, 2.3% for memory CD4, and 0.35% to 0.4% for memory CD8. Estimated clonotype richness was generally larger for naive than for memory subsets. Compared with non-shared clonotypes, clonotypes shared by all four sorted-subset donors had higher generation probabilities. Sampling was limited to blood, and TCR repertoires in tissue likely differ from TCR repertoires in blood. The genetic and exposure-history diversity represented was limited by the small number of donors.

On this clone itself: This receptor's antigen is unknown. Base qualities are not recorded, but no much larger clone differs from it by a single base.

TCR CDR3 regions were amplified from genomic DNA by multiplex PCR using the deep immunoSEQ assay. For each cell subset, the extracted genomic DNA was distributed evenly across all wells of several immunoSEQ 96-well plates, and each plate served as one replicate. For sorted subsets, each replicate PCR was loaded with about 0.2 ug genomic DNA, equivalent to 30,000 to 35,000 T cell genomes. The purified libraries were quantified using a Qubit 3.0 fluorometer, sized with a Bioanalyzer 2100, and then quantified again using the KAPA Library Quantification kit. Every immunoSEQ 96-well plate was sequenced on a separate single-read 150-cycle Illumina NextSeq 550 flow cell. On the authors' methods: The immunoSEQ output contained only junctional sequences without quality scores, so filtering could not match that applied to full-length reads. Sequences were annotated with PyIR, a Python wrapper for IgBLAST v1.9, using IMGT germline references to assign V/J genes and CDR3. Reads were removed for weak V/J assignments (E-value above 1e-6), missing CDR3, stop codons, out-of-frame junctions, or ambiguous translated residues. V3J clonotypes were defined as sequences sharing an identical inferred V gene, J gene, and CDR3 amino acid sequence. Percentage overlap between repertoires was computed as shared unique clonotypes divided by the size of the smaller repertoire. Richness of each repertoire was evaluated using RTK rarefaction, the Chao1 estimator, and Recon v2.1 estimates of unobserved clonotypes. Generation probabilities for all TCRbeta clonotypes obtained by the gDNA method from several donors were computed using OLGA. TCRdb carries this immuneACCESS record with in-frame sequences only. Its versions omit some clonotypes, under half of them owing to an unresolved V gene in the studies checked, with the rest unexplained. V, J and clone size reflect that table, while D and trimming were determined from the DNA. The sample yields roughly 2.5 million clones; approximately 94% were counted once. The top ten clonotypes cover more than 0.12% of the sample.

CDR1 and CDR2 (ENHRY, SYGVKD) derive from the germline V gene. Trimming costs V 3 bases and J 1 base, and their ends lie 9 bases apart. The CDR3 has 14 amino acids, counting the end cysteine and phenylalanine. Only the CDR3 part of the read is kept: 42 bases, read in frame from the first base. The donors were healthy, HIV-negative adults who had no recently reported acute infections or vaccinations. All donors were Caucasian adults living in Nashville, Tennessee, USA. Magnetic negative selection was used to enrich CD4+ T cells, after which naive cells were positively selected on CD45RA and the negative fraction became the memory subset. Blood was collected by leukapheresis, and PBMCs were isolated by Ficoll-Histopaque density gradient centrifugation and then cryopreserved in liquid nitrogen vapor phase. Purity and quantity of every magnetically sorted T cell population were checked by analytical flow cytometry. Each sorted fraction had its genomic DNA isolated and then quantified by UV absorbance on a Nanodrop 2000c.

This receptor was obtained from a man aged 18 to 29 in good health. What was sequenced was naive CD4+ T cells sorted from blood. This specimen's cell subset or site label, interpreted: CD45RA+ positively selected. The rearranged segments are TRBV10-3 and TRBJ2-5; D gene: possibly TRBD2, on 6 matching bases. The CDR3 is CAISDAGSQETQYF. The DNA sequence is given as TGTGCCATCAGTGATGCGGGGTCCCAAGAGACCCAGTACTTC.